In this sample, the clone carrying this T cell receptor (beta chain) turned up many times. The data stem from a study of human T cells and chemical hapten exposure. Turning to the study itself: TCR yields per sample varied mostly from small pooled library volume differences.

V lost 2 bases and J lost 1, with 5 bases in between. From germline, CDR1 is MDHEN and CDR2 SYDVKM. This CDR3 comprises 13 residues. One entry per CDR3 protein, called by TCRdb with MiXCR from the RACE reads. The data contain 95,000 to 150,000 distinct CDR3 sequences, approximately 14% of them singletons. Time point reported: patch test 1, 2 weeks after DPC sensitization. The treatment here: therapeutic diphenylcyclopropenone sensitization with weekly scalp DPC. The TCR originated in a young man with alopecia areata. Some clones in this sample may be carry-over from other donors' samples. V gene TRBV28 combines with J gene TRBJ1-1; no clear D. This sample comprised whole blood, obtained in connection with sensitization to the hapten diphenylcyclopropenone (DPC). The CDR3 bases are TGTGCCAGCAGTTTACCGGAGAACACTGAAGCTTTCTTT. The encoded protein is CASSLPENTEAFF. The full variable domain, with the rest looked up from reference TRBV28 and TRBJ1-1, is DVKVTQSSRYLVKRTGEKVFLECVQDMDHENMFWYRQDPGLGLRLIYFSYDVKMKEKGDIPEGYSVSREKKERFSLILESASTNQTSMYLCASSLPENTEAFFGQGTRLTVV.